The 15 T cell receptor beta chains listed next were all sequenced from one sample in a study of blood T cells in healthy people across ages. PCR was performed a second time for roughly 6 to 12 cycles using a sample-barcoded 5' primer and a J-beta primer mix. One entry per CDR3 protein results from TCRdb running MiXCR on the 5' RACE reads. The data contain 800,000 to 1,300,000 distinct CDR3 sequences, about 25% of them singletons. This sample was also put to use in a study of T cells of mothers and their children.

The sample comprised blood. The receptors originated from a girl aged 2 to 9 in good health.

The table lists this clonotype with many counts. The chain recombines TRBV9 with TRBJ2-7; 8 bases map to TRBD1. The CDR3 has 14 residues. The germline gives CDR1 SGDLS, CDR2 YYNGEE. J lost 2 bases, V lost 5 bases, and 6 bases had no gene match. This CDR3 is CASSAGTGPYEQYF. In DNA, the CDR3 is TGTGCCAGCAGTGCCGGGACAGGTCCCTACGAGCAGTACTTC.

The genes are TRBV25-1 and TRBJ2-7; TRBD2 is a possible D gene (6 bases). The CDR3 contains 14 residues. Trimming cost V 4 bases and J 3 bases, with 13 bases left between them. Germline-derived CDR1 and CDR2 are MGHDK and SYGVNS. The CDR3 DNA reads TGTGCCAGCAGTGTGTGGGGACTTGTCTACGAGCAGTACTTC. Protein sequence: CASSVWGLVYEQYF.

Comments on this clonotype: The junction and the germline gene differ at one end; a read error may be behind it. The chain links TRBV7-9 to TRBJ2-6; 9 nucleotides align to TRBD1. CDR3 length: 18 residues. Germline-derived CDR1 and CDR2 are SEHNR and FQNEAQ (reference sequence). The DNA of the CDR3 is TGTGCCAGCAGCCAACAGGGGGCAGACCTCTCTGGGGCCAACGTCCCGACTTTC. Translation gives CASSQQGADLSGANVPTF.

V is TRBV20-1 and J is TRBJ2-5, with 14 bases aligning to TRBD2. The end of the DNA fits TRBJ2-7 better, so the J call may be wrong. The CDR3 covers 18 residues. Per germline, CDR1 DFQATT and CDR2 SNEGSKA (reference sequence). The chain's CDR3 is CSARKIGLAGGGSYEQYF. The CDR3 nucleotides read TGCAGTGCTAGAAAGATAGGACTAGCGGGGGGTGGCTCCTACGAGCAGTACTTC.

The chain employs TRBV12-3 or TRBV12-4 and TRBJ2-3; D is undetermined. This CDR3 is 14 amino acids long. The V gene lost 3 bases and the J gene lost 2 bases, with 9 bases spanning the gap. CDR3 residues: CASSFLGNTDTQYF. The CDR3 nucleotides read TGTGCCAGCAGTTTCCTGGGGAACACAGATACGCAGTATTTT.

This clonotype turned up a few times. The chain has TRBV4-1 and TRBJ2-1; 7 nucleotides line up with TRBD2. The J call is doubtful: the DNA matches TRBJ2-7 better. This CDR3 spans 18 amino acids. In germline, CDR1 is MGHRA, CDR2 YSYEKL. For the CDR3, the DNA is TGCGCCAGCAGCCAACTGGGAGGGCCCACCAGTTTTCCCTACGAGCAGTACTTC. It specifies CASSQLGGPTSFPYEQYF.

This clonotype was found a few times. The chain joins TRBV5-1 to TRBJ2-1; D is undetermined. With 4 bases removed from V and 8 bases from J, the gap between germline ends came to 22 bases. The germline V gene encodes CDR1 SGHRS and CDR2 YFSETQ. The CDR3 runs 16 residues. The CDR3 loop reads CASSPRILGSGDEQFF. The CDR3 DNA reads TGCGCCAGCAGCCCCCGAATATTAGGGTCTGGGGATGAGCAGTTCTTC. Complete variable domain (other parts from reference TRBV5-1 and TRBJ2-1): KAGVTQTPRYLIKTRGQQVTLSCSPISGHRSVSWYQQTPGQGLQFLFEYFSETQRNKGNFPGRFSGRQFSNSRSEMNVSTLELGDSALYLCASSPRILGSGDEQFFGPGTRLTVL.

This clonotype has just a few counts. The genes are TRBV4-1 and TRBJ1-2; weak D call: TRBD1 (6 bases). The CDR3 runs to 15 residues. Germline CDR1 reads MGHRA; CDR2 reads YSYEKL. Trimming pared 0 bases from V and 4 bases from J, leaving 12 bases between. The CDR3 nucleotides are TGCGCCAGCAGCCAAGAGGACAGCGTAATCTATGGCTACACCTTC. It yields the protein CASSQEDSVIYGYTF.

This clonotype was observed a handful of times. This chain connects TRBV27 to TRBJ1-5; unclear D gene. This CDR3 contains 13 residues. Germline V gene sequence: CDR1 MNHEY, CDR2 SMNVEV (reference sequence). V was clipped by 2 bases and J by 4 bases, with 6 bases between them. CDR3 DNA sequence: TGTGCCAGCAGTTTAATTACTAATCAGCCCCAGCATTTT. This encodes CASSLITNQPQHF.

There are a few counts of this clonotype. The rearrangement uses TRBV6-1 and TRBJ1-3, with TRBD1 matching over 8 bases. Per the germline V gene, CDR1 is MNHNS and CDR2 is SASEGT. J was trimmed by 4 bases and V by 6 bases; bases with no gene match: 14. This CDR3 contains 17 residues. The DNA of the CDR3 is TGTGCCAGCAGAACCCCGGGACAGGTTCAACCCGGAAACACCATATATTTT. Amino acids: CASRTPGQVQPGNTIYF.

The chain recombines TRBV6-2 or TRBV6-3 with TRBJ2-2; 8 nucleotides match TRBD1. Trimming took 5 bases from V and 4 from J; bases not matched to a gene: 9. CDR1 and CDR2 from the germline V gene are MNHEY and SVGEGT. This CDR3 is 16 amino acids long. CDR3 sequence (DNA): TGTGCCAGCAGTCCAGGGACAGGACGCTCCACCGGGGAGCTGTTTTTT. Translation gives CASSPGTGRSTGELFF.

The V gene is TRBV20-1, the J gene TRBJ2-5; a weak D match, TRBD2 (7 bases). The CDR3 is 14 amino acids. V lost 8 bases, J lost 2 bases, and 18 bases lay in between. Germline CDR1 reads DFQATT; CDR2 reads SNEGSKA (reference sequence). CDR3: CSTKRGGKQETQYF. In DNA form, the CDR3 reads TGCAGTACTAAGAGGGGGGGGAAGCAAGAGACCCAGTACTTC.

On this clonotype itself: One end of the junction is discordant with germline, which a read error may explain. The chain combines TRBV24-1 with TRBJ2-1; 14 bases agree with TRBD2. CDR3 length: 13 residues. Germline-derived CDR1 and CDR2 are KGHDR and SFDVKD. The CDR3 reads CATSEPGLAGVIF. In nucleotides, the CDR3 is TGTGCCACCAGTGAGCCGGGACTAGCGGGAGTTATCTTC.

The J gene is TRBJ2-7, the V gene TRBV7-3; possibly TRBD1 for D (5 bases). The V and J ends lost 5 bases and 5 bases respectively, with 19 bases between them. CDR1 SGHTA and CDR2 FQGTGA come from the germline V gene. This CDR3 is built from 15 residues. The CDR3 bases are TGTGCCAGCAGCCCAGCCTTAGGGGCTCGCGACGAGCAGTACTTC. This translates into CASSPALGARDEQYF.

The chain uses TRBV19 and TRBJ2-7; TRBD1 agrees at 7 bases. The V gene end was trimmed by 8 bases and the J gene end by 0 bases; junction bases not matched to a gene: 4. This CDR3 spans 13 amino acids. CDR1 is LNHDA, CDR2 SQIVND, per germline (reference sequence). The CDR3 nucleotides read TGTGCCAGTGCGGACAGGACCTCCTACGAGCAGTACTTC. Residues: CASADRTSYEQYF. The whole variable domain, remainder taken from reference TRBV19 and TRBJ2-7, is DGGITQSPKYLFRKEGQNVTLSCEQNLNHDAMYWYRQDPGQGLRLIYYSQIVNDFQKGDIAEGYSVSREKKESFPLTVTSAQKNPTAFYLCASADRTSYEQYFGPGTRLTVT.